This record looks at one T cell receptor (beta chain) sequence and its context. The data were taken from a study of blood T cell repertoires in COVID-19. Turning to the study itself: From the United States, Italy and Spain came samples of acute and convalescent COVID-19. From T cells, B-cell-depleted T cells, or PBMCs came the material, which was cDNA or gDNA.

As processed by the authors: Counts of nucleated cells, estimated from reference gene primer amplification, were obtained. The assay was immunoSEQ multiplex PCR, and TCRdb's table has in-frame clones only and misses some. V and J calls and clone size are copied from that table; D and trimming were computed from the DNA. The sample comprises about 100,000 clones, more than 75% of which are singletons, and around 7.2% rests with the top ten. Trimming cost V 3 bases and J 8 bases, with 8 bases left between them. The CDR3 spans 12 residues. Per germline, CDR1 SGHVS and CDR2 FQNEAQ. What was sequenced was peripheral blood. This sequence was found in a man aged 25-45 years in a cohort sampled during active COVID-19. V and J are TRBV7-8 and TRBJ2-1, with D possibly TRBD2 on 5 matching bases. The CDR3 coding sequence is TGTGCCAGCAGCTTCTCCGGGGATGAGCAGTTCTTC. Its protein product is CASSFSGDEQFF.